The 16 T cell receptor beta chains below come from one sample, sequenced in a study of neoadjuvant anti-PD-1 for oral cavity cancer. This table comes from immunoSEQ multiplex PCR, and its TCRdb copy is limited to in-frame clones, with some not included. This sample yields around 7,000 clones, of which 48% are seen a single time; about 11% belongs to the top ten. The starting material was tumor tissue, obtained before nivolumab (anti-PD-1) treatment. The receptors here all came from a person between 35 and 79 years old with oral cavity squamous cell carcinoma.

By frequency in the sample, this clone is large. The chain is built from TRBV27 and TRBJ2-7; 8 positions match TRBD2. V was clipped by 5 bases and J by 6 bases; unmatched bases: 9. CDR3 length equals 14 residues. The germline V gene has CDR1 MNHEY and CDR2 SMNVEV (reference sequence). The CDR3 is CASSPGGAGSEQYF. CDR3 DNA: TGTGCCAGCAGTCCCGGGGGGGCCGGGAGCGAGCAGTACTTC.

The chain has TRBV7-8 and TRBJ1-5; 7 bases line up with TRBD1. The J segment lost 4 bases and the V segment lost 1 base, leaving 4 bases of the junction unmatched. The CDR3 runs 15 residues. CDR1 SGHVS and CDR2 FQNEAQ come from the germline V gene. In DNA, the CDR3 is TGTGCCAGCAGCTTAGGGGGACAGCCGAATCAGCCCCAGCATTTT. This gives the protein CASSLGGQPNQPQHF.

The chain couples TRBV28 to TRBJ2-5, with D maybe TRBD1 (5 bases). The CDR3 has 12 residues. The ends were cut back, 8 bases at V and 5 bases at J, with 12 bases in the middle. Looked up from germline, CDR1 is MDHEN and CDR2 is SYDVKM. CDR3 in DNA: TGTGCCAGCGAGACAGTTGAGGAGACCCAGTACTTC. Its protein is CASETVEETQYF.

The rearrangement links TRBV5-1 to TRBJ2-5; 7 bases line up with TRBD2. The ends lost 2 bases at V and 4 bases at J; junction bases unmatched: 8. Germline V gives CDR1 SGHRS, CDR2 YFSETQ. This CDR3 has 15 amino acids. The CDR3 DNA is TGCGCCAGCAGCTTTGGCGGGAGTCTCGGAGAGACCCAGTACTTC. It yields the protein CASSFGGSLGETQYF.

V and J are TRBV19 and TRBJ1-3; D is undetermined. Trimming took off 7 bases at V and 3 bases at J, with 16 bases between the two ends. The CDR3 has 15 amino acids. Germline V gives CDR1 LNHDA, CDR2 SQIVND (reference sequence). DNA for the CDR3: TGTGCCAGTAATGACCTCCGGGTGTTTGGAAACACCATATATTTT. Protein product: CASNDLRVFGNTIYF.

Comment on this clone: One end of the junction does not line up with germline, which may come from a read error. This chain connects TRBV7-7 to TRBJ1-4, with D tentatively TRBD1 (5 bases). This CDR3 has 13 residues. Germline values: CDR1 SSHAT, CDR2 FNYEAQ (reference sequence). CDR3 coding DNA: TGTGCTAGCAGCTTAATATCGACGGGGCCGCTGTTTTTT. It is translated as CASSLISTGPLFF.

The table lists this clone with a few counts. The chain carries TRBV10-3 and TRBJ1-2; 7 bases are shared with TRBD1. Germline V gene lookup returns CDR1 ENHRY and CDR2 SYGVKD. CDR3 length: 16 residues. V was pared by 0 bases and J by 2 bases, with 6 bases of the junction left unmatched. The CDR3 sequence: CAISESTGYGNYGYTF. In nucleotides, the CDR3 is TGTGCCATCAGTGAGTCGACAGGGTACGGGAACTATGGCTACACCTTC.

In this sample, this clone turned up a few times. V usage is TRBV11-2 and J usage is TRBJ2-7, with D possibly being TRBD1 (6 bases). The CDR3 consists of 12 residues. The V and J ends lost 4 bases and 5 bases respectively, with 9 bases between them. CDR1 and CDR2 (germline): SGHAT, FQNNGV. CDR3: CASSWWTDEQYF. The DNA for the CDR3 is TGTGCCAGCAGCTGGTGGACAGACGAGCAGTACTTC.

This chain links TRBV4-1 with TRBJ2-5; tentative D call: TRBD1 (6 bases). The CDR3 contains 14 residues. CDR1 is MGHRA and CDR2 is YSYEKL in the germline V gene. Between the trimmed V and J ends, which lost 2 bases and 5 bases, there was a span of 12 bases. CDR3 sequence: CASSQIGGGETQYF. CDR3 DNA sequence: TGCGCCAGCAGCCAAATAGGGGGTGGGGAGACCCAGTACTTC.

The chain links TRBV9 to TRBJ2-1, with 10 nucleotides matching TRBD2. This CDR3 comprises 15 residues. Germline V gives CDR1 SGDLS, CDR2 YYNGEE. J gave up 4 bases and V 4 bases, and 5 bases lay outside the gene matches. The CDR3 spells CASSFRTSGYNEQFF. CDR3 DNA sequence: TGTGCCAGCAGCTTCCGGACTAGCGGATACAATGAGCAGTTCTTC.

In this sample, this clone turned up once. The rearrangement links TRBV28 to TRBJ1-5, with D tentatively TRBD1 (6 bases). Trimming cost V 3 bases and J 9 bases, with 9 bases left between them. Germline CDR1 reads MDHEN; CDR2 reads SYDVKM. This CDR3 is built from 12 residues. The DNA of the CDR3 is TGTGCCAGCAGTTTTACGACAGGGCCCCAGCATTTT. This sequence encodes CASSFTTGPQHF.

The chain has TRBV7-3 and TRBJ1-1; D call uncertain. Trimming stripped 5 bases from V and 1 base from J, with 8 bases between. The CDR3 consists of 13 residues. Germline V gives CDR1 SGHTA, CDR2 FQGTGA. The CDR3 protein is CASSINPNTEAFF. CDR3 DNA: TGTGCCAGCAGCATCAATCCGAACACTGAAGCTTTCTTT.

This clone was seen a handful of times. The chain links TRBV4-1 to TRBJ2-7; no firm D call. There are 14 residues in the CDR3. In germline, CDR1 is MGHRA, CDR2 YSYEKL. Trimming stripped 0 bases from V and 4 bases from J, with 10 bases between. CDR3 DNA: TGCGCCAGCAGCCAAGAAGAGAGGTGGTACGAGCAGTACTTC. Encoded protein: CASSQEERWYEQYF.

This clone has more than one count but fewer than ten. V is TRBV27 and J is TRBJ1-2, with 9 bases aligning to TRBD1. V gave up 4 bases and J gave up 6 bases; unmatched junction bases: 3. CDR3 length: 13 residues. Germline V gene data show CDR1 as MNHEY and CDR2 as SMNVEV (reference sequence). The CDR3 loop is CASSWGQGNGYTF. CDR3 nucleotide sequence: TGTGCCAGCAGTTGGGGACAGGGTAATGGCTACACCTTC.

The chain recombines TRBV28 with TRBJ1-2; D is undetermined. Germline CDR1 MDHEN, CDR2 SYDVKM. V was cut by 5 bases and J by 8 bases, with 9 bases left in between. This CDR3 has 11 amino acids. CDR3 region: CASSGGLGYTF. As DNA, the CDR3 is TGTGCCAGCAGTGGAGGACTCGGCTACACCTTC.

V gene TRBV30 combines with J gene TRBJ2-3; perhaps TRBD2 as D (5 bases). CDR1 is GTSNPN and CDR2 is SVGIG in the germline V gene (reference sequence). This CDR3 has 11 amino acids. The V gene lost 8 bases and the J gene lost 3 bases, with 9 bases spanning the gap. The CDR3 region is CAEGWTDTQYF. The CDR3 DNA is TGTGCCGAGGGATGGACAGATACGCAGTATTTT.